This is a list of T cell receptor beta chains from one sample in a study of graft-versus-host responses after intestinal transplantation. Their specific antigens are unknown. Measured with immunoSEQ multiplex PCR; TCRdb has only the in-frame clones, and not every one. The sample records around 97,000 clones, 93% being singletons. The specimen was unstimulated CD8+ T cells sorted from spleen or lymph node cells, collected before intestinal transplant. The receptors were sampled from a human donor who received an intestinal transplant. Each CDR3 is given with its conserved first and last residue. A D gene is named only where the DNA matches it firmly. Clone size, where shown, is once, few, many, or a class for clones that have expanded.

j_call | clone_size | v_call | d_call | cdr3_nt | cdr3_aa
TRBJ1-1 | few | TRBV27 | - | TGTGCCAGCAGTTCGACAGGCTTGGTAGAAGCTTTCTTT | CASSSTGLVEAFF
TRBJ2-2 | - | TRBV7-9 | TRBD2 | TGTGCCAGACCCAAAGCCGGGACTAGCGGGGGCGCGAACACCGGGGAGCTGTTTTTT | CARPKAGTSGGANTGELFF
TRBJ1-5 | - | TRBV6-6 | TRBD1 | TGTGCCAGCAGGGGCGAGGGGGCGGGTCAGCCCCAGCATTTT | CASRGEGAGQPQHF
TRBJ2-1 | - | TRBV19 | TRBD1 | TGTGCCAGTAGTATTCCCGGGACAGGAGATTCCAATGAGCAGTTCTTC | CASSIPGTGDSNEQFF
TRBJ2-1 | - | TRBV5-3 | - | TGTGCCAGAAGCTTGATGCGGTGCTACAATGAGCAGTTCTTC | CARSLMRCYNEQFF
TRBJ2-7 | - | TRBV4-1 | TRBD1 | TGCGCCAGCAGCTACGGGACAGGCCGGTACGAGCAGTACTTC | CASSYGTGRYEQYF
TRBJ2-2 | - | TRBV7-9 | - | TGTGCCAGCAGCCCCCCAACGGGAGTCGGGGAGCTGTTTTTT | CASSPPTGVGELFF
TRBJ2-2 | few | TRBV4-1 | TRBD1 | TGCGCCAGCAGCCATGCCGGGACAGTCACCGGGGAGCTGTTTTTT | CASSHAGTVTGELFF
TRBJ1-2 | - | TRBV7-9 | - | TGTGCCAGCAGCTCCAACAGGGTCCCTAACTATGGCTACACCTTC | CASSSNRVPNYGYTF
TRBJ1-1 | - | TRBV6-1 | - | TGTGCCAGCAGTCCGGACAGCAACGGTGAACCTTTCTTT | CASSPDSNGEPFF
TRBJ2-2 | - | TRBV5-6 | - | TGTGCCAGCAGCGAGGGGGGGAGCGTTTTCACCGGGGAGCTGTTTTTT | CASSEGGSVFTGELFF
TRBJ2-7 | few | TRBV6-6 | TRBD2 | TGTGCCACCCGAGGCAGCGGGGATTACGAGCAGTACTTC | CATRGSGDYEQYF
TRBJ2-1 | - | TRBV9 | TRBD2 | TGTGCCAGCAGCGCCGGGGGGTCCTCCAATGAGCAGTTCTTC | CASSAGGSSNEQFF
TRBJ2-3 | - | TRBV5-4 | - | TGTGCCAGCAGCTTGTGGGGGGGGCAGATCATCGGCACAGATACGCAGTATTTT | CASSLWGGQIIGTDTQYF
TRBJ2-4 | - | TRBV27 | - | TGTGCCAGCCTCTCACCGGGGGCCCCAGACATTCAGTACTTC | CASLSPGAPDIQYF
TRBJ1-5 | - | TRBV27 | - | TGTGCCAGCAGTCCTAATAATCAGCCCCAGCATTTT | CASSPNNQPQHF
TRBJ1-6 | - | TRBV9 | - | TGTGCCAGCGGAAGGAGCTCCTATAATTCACCCCTCCACTTT | CASGRSSYNSPLHF
TRBJ2-4 | - | TRBV2 | TRBD2 | TGTGCCAGCAGTGGGATCTTAGCGGGGTGGGCCAAAAACATTCAGTACTTC | CASSGILAGWAKNIQYF
TRBJ2-1 | - | TRBV11-3 | TRBD2 | TGTGCCAGCAGCTTCGCCTCTAGCGGGGGGCGAGAGCAGTTCTTC | CASSFASSGGREQFF
TRBJ1-1 | - | TRBV5-4 | - | TGTGCCAGCAGCTTCTGGGGGGACGCTGAAGCTTTCTTT | CASSFWGDAEAFF
TRBJ1-6 | - | TRBV5-1 | - | TGCGCCAGCAGTCCGGAGGTAGGGGTTAATTCACCCCTCCACTTT | CASSPEVGVNSPLHF
TRBJ2-5 | - | TRBV5-6 | TRBD2 | TGTGCCAGCAGCTTGGGTCTAGCGGGGGGGCTTGGGACCCAGTACTTC | CASSLGLAGGLGTQYF
TRBJ2-3 | - | TRBV5-6 | TRBD2 | TGTGCCAGCAGCTTGGCCATACTAGCGGGGGCCGATACGCAGTATTTT | CASSLAILAGADTQYF
TRBJ2-1 | - | TRBV2 | - | TGTGGGGGGGCCAATGAGCAGTTCTTC | CGGANEQFF
TRBJ2-1 | - | TRBV9 | - | TGTGCCAGCAGCGTAGACTATATGTTGGGCGGGGCGACTTACAATGAGCAGTTCTTC | CASSVDYMLGGATYNEQFF
TRBJ1-1 | - | TRBV4-1 | - | TGCGCCAGCAGCCAAGCCACGACAGGTCGTACGAACACTGAAGCTTTCTTT | CASSQATTGRTNTEAFF
TRBJ1-2 | - | TRBV7-8 | - | TGTGCCAGCAGCTTAGGGGCAGGGGAAAGTGGCTACACCTTC | CASSLGAGESGYTF
TRBJ1-1 | - | TRBV29-1 | TRBD1 | TGCAGCGTTAGAAGGGGGCCCTTCGCCACTGAAGCTTTCTTT | CSVRRGPFATEAFF
TRBJ2-5 | - | TRBV11-2 | - | TGTGCCAGCAGTAAGAGCGGGTTGCAAGAGACCCAGTACTTC | CASSKSGLQETQYF
TRBJ2-5 | - | TRBV4-2 | TRBD2 | TGTGCCAGCAGCCAAACCCTACCAGCGGGACGGTACCAAGAGACCCAGTACTTC | CASSQTLPAGRYQETQYF
TRBJ1-1 | - | TRBV4-1 | - | TGCGCCAGCAGCCAAGTAGGGGGTGTGTACACTGAAGCTTTCTTT | CASSQVGGVYTEAFF
TRBJ1-5 | - | TRBV7-8 | - | TGTGCCAGCAGCCCCAACCCCGGCAGCAATCAGCCCCAGCATTTT | CASSPNPGSNQPQHF
TRBJ1-1 | - | TRBV19 | - | TGTGCCAGTAGTCGGGGTGCCAACACTGAAGCTTTCTTT | CASSRGANTEAFF
TRBJ1-1 | - | TRBV10-2 | - | TGCGCCAGCCGCGGAGCGGACACTGAAGCTTTCTTT | CASRGADTEAFF
TRBJ1-6 | - | TRBV27 | - | TGTGCCAGCAGTTATGGGACTGACTATAATTCACCCCTCCACTTT | CASSYGTDYNSPLHF
TRBJ2-7 | - | TRBV2 | - | TGTGCCAGCAGTGAAGCGCTTGCTAGCTCCTACGAGCAGTACTTC | CASSEALASSYEQYF
TRBJ1-2 | - | TRBV4-1 | - | TGCGCCAGCAGCCAAGATATGTCTTCCAACTATGGCTACACCTTC | CASSQDMSSNYGYTF
TRBJ2-5 | - | TRBV7-9 | - | TGTGCCAGCAGCTTTCGACTGACCCCTGAGACCCAGTACTTC | CASSFRLTPETQYF
TRBJ2-7 | - | TRBV7-2 | - | TGTGCCAGCAGCTTAGCAGGGGAAGGGGACTACGAGCAGTACTTC | CASSLAGEGDYEQYF
TRBJ1-6 | - | TRBV6-5 | - | TGTGCCAGCAGTGAGGGAGGGAGAGTGCTCCACTTT | CASSEGGRVLHF
TRBJ2-7 | - | TRBV4-2 | - | TGTGCCAGCAGATCAGAGGGCGAGCAGTACTTC | CASRSEGEQYF
TRBJ1-1 | - | TRBV30 | - | TGTGCCTCGACAGTGATGAACACTGAAGCTTTCTTT | CASTVMNTEAFF
TRBJ1-3 | - | TRBV19 | - | TGTGCCAGTAGTACCGACTCGAGCTCTGGAAACACCATATATTTT | CASSTDSSSGNTIYF
TRBJ1-6 | - | TRBV4-1 | TRBD1 | TGCGCCAGCAGCCAATACCCCACAGGGGAGGGATACTATAATTCACCCCTCCACTTT | CASSQYPTGEGYYNSPLHF
TRBJ1-2 | - | TRBV27 | - | TGTGCCAGCAGTTTAAAGAGAACGACTAACTATGGCTACACCTTC | CASSLKRTTNYGYTF
TRBJ2-3 | - | TRBV2 | TRBD2 | TGTGCCAGCAGTTATATAGCGGGGGAGTTGGATACGCAGTATTTT | CASSYIAGELDTQYF
TRBJ2-7 | - | TRBV5-8 | - | TGTGCCAGCAGCTGGGGCGCCTCCTACGAGCAGTACTTC | CASSWGASYEQYF
TRBJ2-7 | - | TRBV2 | - | TGTGCCAGCAGTGGGGGACTTACCCGAGGGTACTACGAGCAGTACTTC | CASSGGLTRGYYEQYF
TRBJ2-2 | - | TRBV6-6 | - | TGTGCCAGCAGACAGAACCCCGGGGAGCTGTTTTTT | CASRQNPGELFF